The source of this T cell receptor (beta chain) is a study of control samples from healthy donors and cancer patients. With 7 bases removed from V and 4 bases from J, the gap between germline ends came to 14 bases. The CDR3 is 14 amino acids. Germline V gives CDR1 LNHDA, CDR2 SQIVND (reference sequence). Libraries were prepared by immunoSEQ multiplex PCR; TCRdb keeps only in-frame clonotypes and omits some of them. The repertoire holds some 110,000 clones, with more than 80% as singletons. This clone was detected only a few times. This receptor was identified in a woman between 50 and 59 years old with colorectal cancer. This sequence joins TRBV19 and TRBJ1-5; D gene unclear. Input material: PBMCs. The CDR3 DNA reads as TGTGCCAGTACTTATAGATCTTCAAATCAGCCCCAGCATTTT. Amino acids: CASTYRSSNQPQHF.